This T cell receptor (beta chain) originates from a study of identical twins. Each CDR3 protein gets one entry after TCRdb re-called the 5' RACE reads with MiXCR. This table has around 490,000 distinct CDR3 sequences, approximately 15% appearing once. The germline V gene has CDR1 SNHLY and CDR2 FYNNEI. The CDR3 runs 14 residues. The V end was cut by 0 bases, the J end by 5 bases, with 10 bases between. A further study also used this sample, focusing on yellow fever vaccine responses in identical twins.

The chain uses TRBV2 and TRBJ2-5, with D possibly being TRBD2 (6 bases). Sequencing input: CD4+ T cells sorted from blood. This receptor was taken from a woman between 18 and 30 years old in good health. CDR3 residues: CASSEALRGETQYF. DNA of the CDR3: TGTGCCAGCAGTGAAGCGCTTCGGGGGGAGACCCAGTACTTC.